Each of the 7 T cell receptor beta chains below was sequenced from the same sample in a study of blood T cell repertoires in COVID-19. Data came from immunoSEQ multiplex PCR; TCRdb stores just in-frame clones and leaves some out. The sample contains about 480,000 clones, about 89% of which appear only once. Sample: peripheral blood. The receptors stem from a woman between 45 and 65 years old with COVID-19, enrolled during active disease.

This rearrangement joins TRBV5-6 to TRBJ2-1, with 16 bases matching TRBD2. After removal of 6 bases from V and 8 bases from J, the junction contained 8 bases not matched to a gene. The germline gives CDR1 SGHDT, CDR2 YYEEEE. CDR3 length: 16 residues. The CDR3 sequence is CASNLGLAGGLDEQFF. The CDR3 region has the DNA TGTGCCAGCAACCTGGGACTAGCGGGGGGGCTTGATGAGCAGTTCTTC.

In this sample, this clone turned up once. The chain has TRBV2 and TRBJ2-1; 10 positions match TRBD2. CDR1 and CDR2 (germline): SNHLY, FYNNEI. V shed 8 bases and J 1 base; nucleotides not matched to a gene: 8. The CDR3 runs to 16 residues. In nucleotides, the CDR3 is TGTGCCAGCTCGCCTAGCGGGGGTTGGTCCTACAATGAGCAGTTCTTC. It is translated as CASSPSGGWSYNEQFF.

The rearrangement links TRBV2 to TRBJ2-1, with D maybe TRBD2 (5 bases). Trimming stripped 4 bases from V and 2 bases from J, with 12 bases between. CDR1 is SNHLY and CDR2 is FYNNEI in the germline V gene. The CDR3 length is 15 residues. The chain's CDR3 is CASSAQVATYNEQFF. The CDR3 nucleotides are TGTGCCAGCAGTGCTCAAGTAGCGACCTACAATGAGCAGTTCTTC.

V and J are TRBV6-6 and TRBJ2-2; TRBD1 is a possible D gene (6 bases). The CDR3 has 14 amino acids. The ends were cut back, 5 bases at V and 4 bases at J, with 11 bases in the middle. Germline V gene data show CDR1 as MNHNY and CDR2 as SVGAGI (reference sequence). CDR3 bases: TGTGCCAGCAGTCCACAGGGTTCCACCGGGGAGCTGTTTTTT. Translation: CASSPQGSTGELFF.

The gene calls are TRBV19 and TRBJ2-7; perhaps TRBD2 as D (6 bases). Germline CDR1 and CDR2: LNHDA and SQIVND (reference sequence). This CDR3 is built from 16 residues. Trimming shortened V by 6 bases and J by 5 bases, and 23 bases separated the two germline ends. The CDR3 sequence is CASSLLGDAGFDEQYF. CDR3 DNA: TGTGCCAGTAGCCTACTAGGGGATGCGGGGTTCGACGAGCAGTACTTC.

The chain carries TRBV4-1 and TRBJ1-1; TRBD1 matches 7 bases. The CDR3 length is 14 residues. With 5 bases clipped from V and 0 bases from J, the junction kept 3 bases outside the gene matches. Per germline, CDR1 MGHRA and CDR2 YSYEKL. The CDR3 loop reads CASSWTGLNTEAFF. For the CDR3, the DNA is TGCGCCAGCAGCTGGACAGGTTTGAACACTGAAGCTTTCTTT.

The rearrangement joins TRBV9 to TRBJ1-3, with 7 bases matching TRBD1. The length of the CDR3 is 12 residues. Germline assignment: CDR1 SGDLS and CDR2 YYNGEE. Trimming took 4 bases from V and 7 from J; bases not matched to a gene: 2. The CDR3 DNA follows: TGTGCCAGCAGCCCACAGGGGAACACCATATATTTT. Amino acids: CASSPQGNTIYF.